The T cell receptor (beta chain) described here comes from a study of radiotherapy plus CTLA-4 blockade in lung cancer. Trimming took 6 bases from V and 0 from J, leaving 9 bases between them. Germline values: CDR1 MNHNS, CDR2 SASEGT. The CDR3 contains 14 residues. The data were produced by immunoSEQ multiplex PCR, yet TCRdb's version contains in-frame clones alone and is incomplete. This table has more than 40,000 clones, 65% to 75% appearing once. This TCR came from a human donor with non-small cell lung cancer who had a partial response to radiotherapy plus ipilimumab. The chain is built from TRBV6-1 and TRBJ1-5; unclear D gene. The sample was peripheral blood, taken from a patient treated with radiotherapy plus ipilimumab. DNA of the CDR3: TGTGCCAGCAGCCGCAGTTATAGCAATCAGCCCCAGCATTTT. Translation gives CASSRSYSNQPQHF.